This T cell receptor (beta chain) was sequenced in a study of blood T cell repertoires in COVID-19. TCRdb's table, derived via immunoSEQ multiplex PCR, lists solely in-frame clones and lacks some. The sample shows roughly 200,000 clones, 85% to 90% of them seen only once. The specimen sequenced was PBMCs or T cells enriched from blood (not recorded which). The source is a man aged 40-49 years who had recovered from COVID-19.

The CDR3 coding sequence is TGCGCCAGCAGCTTACAGGGGGACGTTTACAATGAGCAGTTCTTC. It translates to CASSLQGDVYNEQFF. The J gene is TRBJ2-1, the V gene TRBV5-1; TRBD1 matches at 8 bases. V trimming: 2 bases; J trimming: 4 bases; junction bases outside the gene matches: 5. In germline, CDR1 is SGHRS, CDR2 YFSETQ. The CDR3 is 15 amino acids.